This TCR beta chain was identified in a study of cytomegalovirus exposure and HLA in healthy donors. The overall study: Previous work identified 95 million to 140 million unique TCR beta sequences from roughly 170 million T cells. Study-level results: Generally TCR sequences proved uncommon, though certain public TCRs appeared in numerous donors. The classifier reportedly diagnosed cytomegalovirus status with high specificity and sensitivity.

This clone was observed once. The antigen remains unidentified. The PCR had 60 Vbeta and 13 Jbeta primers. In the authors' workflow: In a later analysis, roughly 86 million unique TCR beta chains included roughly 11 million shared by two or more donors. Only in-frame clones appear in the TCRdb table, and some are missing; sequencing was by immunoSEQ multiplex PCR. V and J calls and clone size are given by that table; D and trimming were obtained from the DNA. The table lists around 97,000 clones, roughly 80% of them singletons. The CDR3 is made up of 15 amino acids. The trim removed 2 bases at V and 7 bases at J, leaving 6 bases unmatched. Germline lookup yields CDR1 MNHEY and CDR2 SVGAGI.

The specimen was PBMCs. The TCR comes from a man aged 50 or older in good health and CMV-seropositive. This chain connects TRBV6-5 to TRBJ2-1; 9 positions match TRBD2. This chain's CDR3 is CASSYGAGGKNEQFF. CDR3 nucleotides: TGTGCCAGCAGTTACGGGGCGGGAGGGAAAAATGAGCAGTTCTTC.